Reported below is one T cell receptor (beta chain). The antigen is undetermined. These data belong to a study of beta chain features in type 1 diabetes. Whole-study context: Investigators examined around 98 million sorted cells across all samples.

Of the isolated RNA, all was reverse transcribed, and so the sequenced material was expressed TCRB transcripts. The repertoire was sequenced with immunoSEQ multiplex PCR; TCRdb's copy has only in-frame clones and lacks some. The sample lists over 150,000 clones, about 9.3% occurring once. Germline V gene sequence: CDR1 LNHNV, CDR2 YYDKDF (reference sequence). The CDR3 spans 13 residues. The V and J ends lost 8 bases and 9 bases respectively, with 16 bases between them. Findings and caveats of the study: Insertions at VDJ junctions were less frequent in type 1 diabetes patients. These patients also deleted more nucleotides at the same junctions. Within each of all four CD4+ subsets, Type 1 diabetes patients had TCRB CDR3s that were moderately but significantly shorter.

The chain couples TRBV15 to TRBJ2-2, with TRBD2 as a possible D gene (5 bases). The receptor's source is a man younger than 40 with type 1 diabetes. Sequencing was carried out using central memory CD4+ T cells from blood. The CDR3 coding sequence is TGTGCCACCTCCGCAGCGGCCCTCCGGGAGCTGTTTTTT. Translated, it gives CATSAAALRELFF. Using reference TRBV15 and TRBJ2-2 for the parts outside the CDR3, the full variable domain is DAMVIQNPRYQVTQFGKPVTLSCSQTLNHNVMYWYQQKSSQAPKLLFHYYDKDFNNEADTPDNFQSRRPNTSFCFLDIRSPGLGDTAMYLCATSAAALRELFFGEGSRLTVL.